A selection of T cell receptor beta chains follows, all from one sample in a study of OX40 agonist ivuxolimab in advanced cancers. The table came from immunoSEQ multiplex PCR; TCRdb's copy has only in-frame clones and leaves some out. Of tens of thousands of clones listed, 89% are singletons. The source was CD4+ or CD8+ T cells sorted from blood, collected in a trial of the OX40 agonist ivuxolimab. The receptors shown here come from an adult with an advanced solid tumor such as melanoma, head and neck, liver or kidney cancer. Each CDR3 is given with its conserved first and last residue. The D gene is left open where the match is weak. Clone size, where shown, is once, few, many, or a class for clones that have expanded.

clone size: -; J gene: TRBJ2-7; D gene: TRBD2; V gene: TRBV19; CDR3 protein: CASSTPGLAYEQYF; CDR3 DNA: TGTGCCAGTAGTACGCCGGGACTAGCGTACGAGCAGTACTTC
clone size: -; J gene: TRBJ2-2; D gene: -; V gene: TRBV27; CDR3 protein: CASSLGIVGAGELFF; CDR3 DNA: TGTGCCAGCAGTTTGGGGATTGTGGGGGCCGGGGAGCTGTTTTTT
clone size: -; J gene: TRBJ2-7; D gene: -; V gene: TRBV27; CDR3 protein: CASSFSGPTYEQYF; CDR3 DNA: TGTGCCAGCAGCTTTTCCGGGCCGACCTACGAGCAGTACTTC
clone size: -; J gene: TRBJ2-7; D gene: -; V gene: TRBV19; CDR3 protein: CATAGLPAHEQYF; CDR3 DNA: TGTGCCACCGCGGGACTCCCGGCCCACGAGCAGTACTTC
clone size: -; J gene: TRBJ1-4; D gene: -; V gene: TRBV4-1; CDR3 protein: CASSQENSPTNEKLFF; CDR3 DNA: TGCGCCAGCAGCCAAGAAAACAGCCCAACTAATGAAAAACTGTTTTTT
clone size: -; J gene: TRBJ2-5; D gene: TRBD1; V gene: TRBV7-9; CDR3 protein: CASSPLGQDRETQYF; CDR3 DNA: TGTGCCAGCAGCCCCCTCGGACAGGACCGAGAGACCCAGTACTTC
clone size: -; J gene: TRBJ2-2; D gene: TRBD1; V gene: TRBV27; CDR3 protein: CASRRTGSGELFF; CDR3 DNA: TGTGCCAGCAGAAGGACAGGCAGCGGGGAGCTGTTTTTT
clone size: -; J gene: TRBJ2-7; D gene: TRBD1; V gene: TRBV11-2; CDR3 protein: CASSFLRTGGNIEQYF; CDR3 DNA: TGTGCCAGCAGCTTCCTCAGGACAGGGGGCAATATCGAGCAGTACTTC
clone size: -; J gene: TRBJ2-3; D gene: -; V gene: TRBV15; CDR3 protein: CAGAPGSGDTQYF; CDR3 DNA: TGTGCCGGCGCCCCGGGGTCAGGAGATACGCAGTATTTT
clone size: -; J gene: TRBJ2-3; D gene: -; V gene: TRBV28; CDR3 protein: CASSLRARDYTDTQYF; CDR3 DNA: TGTGCCAGCAGTTTGAGGGCGCGGGATTACACAGATACGCAGTATTTT
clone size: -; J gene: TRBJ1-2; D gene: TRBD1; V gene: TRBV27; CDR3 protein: CASSQSGGGYTF; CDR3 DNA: TGTGCCAGCAGCCAGTCAGGGGGAGGCTACACCTTC
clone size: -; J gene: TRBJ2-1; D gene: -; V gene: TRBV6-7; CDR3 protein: CASRGERSSYNEQFF; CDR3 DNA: TGTGCCAGCAGGGGGGAGAGAAGCTCCTACAATGAGCAGTTCTTC
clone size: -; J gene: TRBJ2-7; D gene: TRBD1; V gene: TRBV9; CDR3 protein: CASSPSGTGGDYEQYF; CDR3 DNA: TGTGCCAGCAGCCCCTCCGGGACAGGGGGCGACTACGAGCAGTACTTC
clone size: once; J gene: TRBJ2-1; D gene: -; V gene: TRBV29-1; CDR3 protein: CSAEDSLAGGWAQFF; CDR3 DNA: TGCAGCGCCGAGGACTCACTAGCAGGGGGATGGGCGCAGTTCTTC
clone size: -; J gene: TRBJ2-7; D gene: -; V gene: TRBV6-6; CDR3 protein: CASSYGPPEAYEQYF; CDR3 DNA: TGTGCCAGCAGTTACGGCCCCCCGGAGGCTTACGAGCAGTACTTC
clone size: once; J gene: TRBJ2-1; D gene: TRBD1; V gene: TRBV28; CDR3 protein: CASRRDSYNEQFF; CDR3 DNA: TGTGCCAGCCGTCGGGACAGTTACAATGAGCAGTTCTTC
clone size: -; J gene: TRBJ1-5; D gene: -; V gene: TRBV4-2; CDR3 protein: CASSQDVGSQGPQHF; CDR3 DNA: TGTGCCAGCAGCCAAGATGTCGGTAGCCAGGGGCCCCAGCATTTT
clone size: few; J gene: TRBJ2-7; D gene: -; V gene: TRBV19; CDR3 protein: CASRGYPQAYEQYF; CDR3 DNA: TGTGCCAGTAGGGGATACCCCCAAGCCTACGAGCAGTACTTC
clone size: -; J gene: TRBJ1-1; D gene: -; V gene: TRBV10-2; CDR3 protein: CASRQDTSTEAFF; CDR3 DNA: TGCGCCAGCAGACAAGACACGAGCACTGAAGCTTTCTTT
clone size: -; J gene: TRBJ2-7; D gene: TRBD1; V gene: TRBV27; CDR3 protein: CASSPRTGVDEQYF; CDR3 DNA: TGTGCCAGCAGTCCCAGGACAGGGGTGGACGAGCAGTACTTC
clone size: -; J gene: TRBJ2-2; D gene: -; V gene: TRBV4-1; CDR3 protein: CASSQEHTGELFF; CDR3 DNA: TGCGCCAGCAGCCAAGAGCACACCGGGGAGCTGTTTTTT
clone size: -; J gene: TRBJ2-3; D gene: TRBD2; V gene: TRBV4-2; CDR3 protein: CASSRLVASGSTDTQYF; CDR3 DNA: TGTGCCAGCAGCCGCCTAGTAGCTAGCGGTAGCACAGATACGCAGTATTTT
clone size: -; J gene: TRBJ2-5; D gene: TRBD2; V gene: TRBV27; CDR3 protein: CASSLWAGGPRETQYF; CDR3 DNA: TGTGCCAGCAGTTTATGGGCGGGAGGGCCTCGAGAGACCCAGTACTTC
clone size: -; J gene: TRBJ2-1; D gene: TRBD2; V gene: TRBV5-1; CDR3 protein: CASSFPNGGSTSSSYNEQFF; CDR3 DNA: TGCGCCAGCAGCTTCCCAAACGGGGGGTCCACGAGTAGCTCCTACAATGAGCAGTTCTTC
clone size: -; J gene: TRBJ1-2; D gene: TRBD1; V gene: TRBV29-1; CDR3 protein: CSIPGQTGDYGYTF; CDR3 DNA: TGCAGCATCCCCGGACAGACAGGGGACTATGGCTACACCTTC
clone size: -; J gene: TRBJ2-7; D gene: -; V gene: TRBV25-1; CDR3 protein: CASSAGLFEQYF; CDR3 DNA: TGTGCCAGCAGTGCGGGTCTCTTTGAGCAGTACTTC
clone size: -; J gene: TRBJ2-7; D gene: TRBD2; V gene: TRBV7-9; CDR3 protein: CASSSGLAVYEQYF; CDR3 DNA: TGTGCCAGCAGCTCGGGACTAGCCGTCTACGAGCAGTACTTC
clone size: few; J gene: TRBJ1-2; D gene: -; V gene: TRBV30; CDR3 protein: CAWSWSYGYTF; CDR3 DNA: TGTGCCTGGAGTTGGTCCTATGGCTACACCTTC
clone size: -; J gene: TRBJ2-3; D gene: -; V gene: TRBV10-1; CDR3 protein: CASRDSMADTQYF; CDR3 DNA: TGCGCCAGCAGGGACTCAATGGCAGATACGCAGTATTTT
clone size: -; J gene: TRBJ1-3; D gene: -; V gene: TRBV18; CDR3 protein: CASSQGSSGNTIYF; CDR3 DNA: TGTGCCAGCTCGCAGGGGAGCTCTGGAAACACCATATATTTT
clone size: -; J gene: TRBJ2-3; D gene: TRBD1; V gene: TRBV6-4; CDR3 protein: CASSFQGGTDTQYF; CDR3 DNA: TGTGCCAGCAGTTTCCAGGGGGGCACAGATACGCAGTATTTT
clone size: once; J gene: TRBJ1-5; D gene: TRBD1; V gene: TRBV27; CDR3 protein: CASSLNPGGQPQHF; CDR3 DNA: TGTGCCAGCAGTTTAAATCCAGGGGGGCAGCCCCAGCATTTT
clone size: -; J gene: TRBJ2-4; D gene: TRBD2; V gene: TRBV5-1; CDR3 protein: CASSPGLALGENIQYF; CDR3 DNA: TGCGCCAGCAGCCCCGGACTAGCCCTGGGCGAAAACATTCAGTACTTC
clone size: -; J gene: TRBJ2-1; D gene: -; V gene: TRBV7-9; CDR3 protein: CASSLGFGTDYNEQFF; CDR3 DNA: TGTGCCAGCAGCTTAGGATTCGGGACCGATTACAATGAGCAGTTCTTC
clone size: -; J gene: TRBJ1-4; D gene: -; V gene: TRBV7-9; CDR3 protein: CASSLAGGATNEKLFF; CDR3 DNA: TGTGCCAGCAGCTTAGCAGGCGGGGCAACTAATGAAAAACTGTTTTTT
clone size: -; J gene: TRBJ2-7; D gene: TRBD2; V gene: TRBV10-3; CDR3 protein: CALSGGTAYEQYF; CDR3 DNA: TGTGCCTTAAGCGGGGGGACCGCCTACGAGCAGTACTTC